The 21 T cell receptor beta chains given below trace back to one sample, sequenced in a study of cytomegalovirus exposure and HLA in healthy donors. Clones were sequenced by immunoSEQ multiplex PCR, and TCRdb holds only the in-frame ones, with some missing. The sample has over 150,000 clones, about 90% seen once. Source material: PBMCs. Receptors were obtained from a woman aged 18-29 years in good health and CMV-seropositive.

The chain links TRBV4-3 to TRBJ2-7; D perhaps matches TRBD2 (5 bases). Trimming took off 2 bases at V and 0 bases at J, with 11 bases between the two ends. Germline CDR1 is LGHNA and CDR2 is YSLEER. This CDR3 has 15 residues. CDR3 region: CASSQIAKSSYEQYF. In DNA, the CDR3 is TGCGCCAGCAGCCAAATAGCGAAGAGCTCCTACGAGCAGTACTTC.

CDR3 bases: TGTGCCAGCAGCTTAGGGGGACTAGCCAGCTACGAGCAGTACTTC. Translating gives CASSLGGLASYEQYF. The rearrangement links TRBV7-8 to TRBJ2-7; 9 bases are shared with TRBD2. V shed 1 base, J shed 3 bases, and the junction held 4 bases outside the gene matches. Looked up from germline, CDR1 is SGHVS and CDR2 is FQNEAQ. The CDR3 length is 15 residues. Supplemented by reference TRBV7-8 and TRBJ2-7, the full variable domain reads GAGVSQSPRYKVAKRGQDVALRCDPISGHVSLFWYQQALGQGPEFLTYFQNEAQLDKSGLPSDRFFAERPEGSVSTLKIQRTQQEDSAVYLCASSLGGLASYEQYFGPGTRLTVT.

The chain links TRBV7-2 to TRBJ2-7; 7 positions agree with TRBD1. There are 15 residues in the CDR3. Unmatched junction bases numbered 8, after V lost 3 bases and J lost 3 bases. In germline, CDR1 is SGHTA, CDR2 FQGNSA. CDR3 DNA sequence: TGTGCCAGCAGCTTGCTCCGGGACAGAATCTACGAGCAGTACTTC. Protein: CASSLLRDRIYEQYF.

The rearrangement joins TRBV5-1 to TRBJ2-1; 11 positions agree with TRBD2. The J segment lost 9 bases and the V segment lost 0 bases, leaving 20 bases of the junction unmatched. The CDR3 covers 20 residues. CDR1 and CDR2 from the germline V gene are SGHRS and YFSETQ. The CDR3, as DNA: TGCGCCAGCAGCTTGGGACCGCTCAGGACTAGCGGGCGTGAGGAGGCTGAGCAGTTCTTC. This encodes CASSLGPLRTSGREEAEQFF.

The V and J genes are TRBV23-1 and TRBJ2-1, with TRBD2 matching over 9 bases. TRBV23-1 counts as an open reading frame of uncertain function. CDR3 length equals 16 residues. The junction had 9 bases not matched to a gene; V was cut back by 7 bases and J by 2 bases. The CDR3 DNA sequence: TGCGCCAGCATCCTCTCGGGCGGGAGGGCCTACAATGAGCAGTTCTTC. Residues: CASILSGGRAYNEQFF.

The chain links TRBV7-9 to TRBJ2-7; the match to TRBD1 covers 9 bases. This CDR3 has 16 residues. Germline lookup yields CDR1 SEHNR and CDR2 FQNEAQ (reference sequence). The V gene end was trimmed by 5 bases and the J gene end by 1 base; junction bases not matched to a gene: 9. Written as DNA, the CDR3 is TGTGCCAGCAGCGGTAGGACAGGGGTTTATTCCTACGAGCAGTACTTC. The encoded protein is CASSGRTGVYSYEQYF.

The chain is built from TRBV6-1 and TRBJ2-3; 11 bases are a match to TRBD2. Germline-derived CDR1 and CDR2 are MNHNS and SASEGT. Germline trimming cut 3 bases from V and 3 bases from J; bases unmatched to any gene: 11. CDR3 size: 18 residues. The CDR3 protein is CASSDPIAGGPSTDTQYF. DNA for the CDR3: TGTGCCAGCAGTGACCCAATAGCGGGAGGGCCATCGACAGATACGCAGTATTTT.

The gene calls are TRBV19 and TRBJ2-2; 7 bases align to TRBD1. Germline V gives CDR1 LNHDA, CDR2 SQIVND (reference sequence). The CDR3 is 14 amino acids. The ends lost 5 bases at V and 4 bases at J; junction bases unmatched: 4. The CDR3 DNA reads TGTGCCAGTAGTGCACAGGGGTCCACCGGGGAGCTGTTTTTT. Its protein is CASSAQGSTGELFF.

This clone was detected only once. V is TRBV15 and J is TRBJ2-2; 7 bases align to TRBD1. This CDR3 contains 14 residues. The V gene's germline CDR1 is LNHNV and CDR2 YYDKDF (reference sequence). The trim removed 8 bases at V and 5 bases at J, leaving 8 bases unmatched. The CDR3 is CATEGARGTGELFF. CDR3 nucleotide sequence: TGTGCCACCGAGGGGGCGCGTGGAACCGGGGAGCTGTTTTTT.

CDR3 nucleotide sequence: TGTGCCAGCTCCCGGGGGGATCTGGGAGGACAGCCCCAGCATTTT. Translation gives CASSRGDLGGQPQHF. The rearrangement links TRBV5-6 to TRBJ1-5, with D perhaps TRBD1 (5 bases). This CDR3 is 15 amino acids long. Trimming took 7 bases from V and 7 from J, leaving 21 bases between them. In germline, CDR1 is SGHDT, CDR2 YYEEEE.

This chain connects TRBV9 to TRBJ2-5, with a tentative D call TRBD2 (5 bases). V was shortened by 4 bases and J by 5 bases, with 18 bases between the two germline ends. Germline CDR1 is SGDLS and CDR2 is YYNGEE. CDR3 length: 15 amino acids. Here the CDR3 reads CASSPRLGGSETQYF. The CDR3 DNA follows: TGTGCCAGCAGCCCCCGGTTAGGAGGCTCCGAGACCCAGTACTTC.

The rearrangement joins TRBV15 to TRBJ2-1, with D perhaps TRBD2 (6 bases). Trimming took 1 base from V and 10 from J, leaving 17 bases between them. CDR3 size: 15 residues. The V gene's germline CDR1 is LNHNV and CDR2 YYDKDF (reference sequence). CDR3 DNA: TGTGCCACCAGCAGAGTACGCGGGGAGAATGGGGAGCAGTTCTTC. Its protein is CATSRVRGENGEQFF.

This chain connects TRBV27 to TRBJ1-4; no definite D call. This CDR3 has 13 amino acids. Per the germline V gene, CDR1 is MNHEY and CDR2 is SMNVEV (reference sequence). Trimming stripped 6 bases from V and 8 bases from J, with 13 bases between. The CDR3 sequence is CASSWVTGEKLFF. The CDR3, as DNA: TGTGCCAGCAGCTGGGTGACGGGGGAAAAACTGTTTTTT. Full variable domain (remainder filled in from reference TRBV27 and TRBJ1-4): EAQVTQNPRYLITVTGKKLTVTCSQNMNHEYMSWYRQDPGLGLRQIYYSMNVEVTDKGDVPEGYKVSRKEKRNFPLILESPSPNQTSLYFCASSWVTGEKLFFGSGTQLSVL.

This clone occurred a few times. This chain links TRBV2 with TRBJ1-6; D not certain. The CDR3 extends over 13 amino acids. The ends were cut back, 1 base at V and 7 bases at J, with 5 bases in the middle. CDR1 SNHLY and CDR2 FYNNEI come from the germline V gene. The CDR3: CASSEVQNSPLHF. The CDR3 bases are TGTGCCAGCAGTGAAGTCCAGAATTCACCCCTCCACTTT.

This rearrangement joins TRBV5-1 to TRBJ2-1, with TRBD2 matching over 10 bases. The CDR3 runs to 15 residues. After removal of 0 bases from V and 15 bases from J, the junction contained 12 bases not matched to a gene. Germline-derived CDR1 and CDR2 are SGHRS and YFSETQ. As DNA, the CDR3 is TGCGCCAGCAGCTTGGGCGGCAACCTAGCGGGGGACCCGTTCTTC. This codes for CASSLGGNLAGDPFF.

The V and J genes are TRBV28 and TRBJ2-7; 8 nucleotides line up with TRBD1. This CDR3 is built from 15 residues. The junction had 11 bases not matched to a gene; V was cut back by 7 bases and J by 3 bases. Germline-derived CDR1 and CDR2 are MDHEN and SYDVKM. CDR3 in amino acids: CASNAQGVLNYEQYF. The DNA of the CDR3 is TGTGCCAGCAACGCACAGGGGGTCTTGAACTACGAGCAGTACTTC. Looking up the rest from reference TRBV28 and TRBJ2-7 gives the full variable domain: DVKVTQSSRYLVKRTGEKVFLECVQDMDHENMFWYRQDPGLGLRLIYFSYDVKMKEKGDIPEGYSVSREKKERFSLILESASTNQTSMYLCASNAQGVLNYEQYFGPGTRLTVT.

The V gene is TRBV6-1, the J gene TRBJ2-1, with 11 bases that match TRBD2. V was clipped by 4 bases and J by 0 bases; unmatched bases: 8. The CDR3 sequence is 18 residues long. The germline CDR1 and CDR2 sequences are MNHNS and SASEGT. The CDR3 spells CASSAASGGLSSYNEQFF. CDR3 nucleotide sequence: TGTGCCAGCAGTGCGGCTAGCGGGGGGCTTAGCTCCTACAATGAGCAGTTCTTC.

The chain joins TRBV27 to TRBJ2-3; 7 bases fit TRBD2. With V trimmed by 3 bases and J by 2 bases, 2 bases remained unmatched. Germline CDR1 reads MNHEY; CDR2 reads SMNVEV (reference sequence). The length of the CDR3 is 14 residues. The CDR3 region has the DNA TGTGCCAGCAGTTTTAGCGGGCACACAGATACGCAGTATTTT. Amino acid sequence: CASSFSGHTDTQYF.

CDR3 sequence: CASEWSGYEQYF. The CDR3, as DNA: TGTGCCAGCGAGTGGTCAGGCTACGAGCAGTACTTC. This sequence joins TRBV2 and TRBJ2-7, with D unresolved. The CDR3 is made up of 12 amino acids. Germline V gene lookup returns CDR1 SNHLY and CDR2 FYNNEI. V lost 8 bases, J lost 3 bases, and 11 bases lay in between.

In DNA, the CDR3 is TGTGCCAGCAGCCCCTGGACAGGGAGCCCCCACGAGCAGTACTTC. Protein product: CASSPWTGSPHEQYF. This rearrangement joins TRBV7-9 to TRBJ2-7; 8 bases agree with TRBD1. The germline gives CDR1 SEHNR, CDR2 FQNEAQ (reference sequence). Trimming took 5 bases from V and 5 from J; bases not matched to a gene: 11. The length of the CDR3 is 15 residues.

This clone was detected only once. The chain employs TRBV6-1 and TRBJ1-4; D unresolved. Between the trimmed V and J ends, which lost 2 bases and 1 base, there was a span of 11 bases. CDR3 length: 16 residues. Germline V gene lookup returns CDR1 MNHNS and CDR2 SASEGT. The CDR3 coding sequence is TGTGCCAGCAGTGAACCTTACCGAGGAACTAATGAAAAACTGTTTTTT. Its translation is CASSEPYRGTNEKLFF.